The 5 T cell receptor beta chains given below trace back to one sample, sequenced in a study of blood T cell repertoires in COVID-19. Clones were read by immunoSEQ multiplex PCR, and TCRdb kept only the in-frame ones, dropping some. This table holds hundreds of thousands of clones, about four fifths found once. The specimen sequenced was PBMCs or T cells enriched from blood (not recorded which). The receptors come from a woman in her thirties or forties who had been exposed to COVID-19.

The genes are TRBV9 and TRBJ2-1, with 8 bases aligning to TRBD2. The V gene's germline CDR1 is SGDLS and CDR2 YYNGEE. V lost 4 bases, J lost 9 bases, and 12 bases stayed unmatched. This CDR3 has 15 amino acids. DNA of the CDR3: TGTGCCAGCAGCCCCGCTAGCGGGCTATTGAGTGAGCAGTTCTTC. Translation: CASSPASGLLSEQFF.

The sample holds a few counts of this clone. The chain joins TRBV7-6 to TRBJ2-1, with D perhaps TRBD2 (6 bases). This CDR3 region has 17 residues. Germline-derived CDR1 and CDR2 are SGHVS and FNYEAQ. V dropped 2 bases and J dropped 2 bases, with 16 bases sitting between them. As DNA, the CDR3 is TGTGCCAGCAGCTTAATGGCCCCCCGGGGGACCTACAATGAGCAGTTCTTC. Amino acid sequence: CASSLMAPRGTYNEQFF.

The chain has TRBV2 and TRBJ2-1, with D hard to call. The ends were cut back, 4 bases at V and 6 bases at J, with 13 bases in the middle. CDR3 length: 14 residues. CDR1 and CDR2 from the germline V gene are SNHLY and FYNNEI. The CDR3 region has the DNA TGTGCCAGCAGTGCCTTCAGCGCTTCCAATGAGCAGTTCTTC. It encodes CASSAFSASNEQFF.

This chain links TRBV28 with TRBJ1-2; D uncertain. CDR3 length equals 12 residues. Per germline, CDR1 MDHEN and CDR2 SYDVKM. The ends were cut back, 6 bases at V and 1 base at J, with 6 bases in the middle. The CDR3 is CASSAHNYGYTF. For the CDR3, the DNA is TGTGCCAGCAGCGCACATAACTATGGCTACACCTTC.

CDR3 bases: TGCGCCAGCAGCTTGGCCGGGACTAGCCCCGGGCAAGAGACCCAGTACTTC. Amino acid sequence: CASSLAGTSPGQETQYF. This rearrangement joins TRBV5-1 to TRBJ2-5; 9 bases match TRBD2. Trimming at V came to 0 bases and at J to 2 bases, leaving 8 bases not matched to a gene. CDR1 is SGHRS and CDR2 is YFSETQ in the germline V gene. The CDR3 totals 17 residues.